This T cell receptor beta chain appears in the sequencing data of a study of T-cell reconstitution after alpha-beta-depleted transplantation in children. The CDR3 loop spans 14 amino acids. Losses at the gene ends were 4 bases for V and 10 bases for J; bases not matched to a gene: 9. The TCRbeta library incorporated unique molecular identifiers. One entry per CDR3 protein, called by TCRdb with MiXCR from the PCR reads. The sample carries approximately 390,000 distinct CDR3 sequences, approximately 11% recorded once. This specimen consisted of PBMCs from the stem cell graft donor, obtained from the stem cell graft. The chain is built from TRBV12-3 or TRBV12-4 and TRBJ2-1; 8 nucleotides line up with TRBD2. The clonotype originates from a human donor who donated a stem cell graft to a child with acute myeloid leukemia. The DNA of the CDR3 is TGTGCCAGCAGTTCCGGGAGGGCCTGGGTAGAGCAGTTCTTC. Its protein is CASSSGRAWVEQFF.